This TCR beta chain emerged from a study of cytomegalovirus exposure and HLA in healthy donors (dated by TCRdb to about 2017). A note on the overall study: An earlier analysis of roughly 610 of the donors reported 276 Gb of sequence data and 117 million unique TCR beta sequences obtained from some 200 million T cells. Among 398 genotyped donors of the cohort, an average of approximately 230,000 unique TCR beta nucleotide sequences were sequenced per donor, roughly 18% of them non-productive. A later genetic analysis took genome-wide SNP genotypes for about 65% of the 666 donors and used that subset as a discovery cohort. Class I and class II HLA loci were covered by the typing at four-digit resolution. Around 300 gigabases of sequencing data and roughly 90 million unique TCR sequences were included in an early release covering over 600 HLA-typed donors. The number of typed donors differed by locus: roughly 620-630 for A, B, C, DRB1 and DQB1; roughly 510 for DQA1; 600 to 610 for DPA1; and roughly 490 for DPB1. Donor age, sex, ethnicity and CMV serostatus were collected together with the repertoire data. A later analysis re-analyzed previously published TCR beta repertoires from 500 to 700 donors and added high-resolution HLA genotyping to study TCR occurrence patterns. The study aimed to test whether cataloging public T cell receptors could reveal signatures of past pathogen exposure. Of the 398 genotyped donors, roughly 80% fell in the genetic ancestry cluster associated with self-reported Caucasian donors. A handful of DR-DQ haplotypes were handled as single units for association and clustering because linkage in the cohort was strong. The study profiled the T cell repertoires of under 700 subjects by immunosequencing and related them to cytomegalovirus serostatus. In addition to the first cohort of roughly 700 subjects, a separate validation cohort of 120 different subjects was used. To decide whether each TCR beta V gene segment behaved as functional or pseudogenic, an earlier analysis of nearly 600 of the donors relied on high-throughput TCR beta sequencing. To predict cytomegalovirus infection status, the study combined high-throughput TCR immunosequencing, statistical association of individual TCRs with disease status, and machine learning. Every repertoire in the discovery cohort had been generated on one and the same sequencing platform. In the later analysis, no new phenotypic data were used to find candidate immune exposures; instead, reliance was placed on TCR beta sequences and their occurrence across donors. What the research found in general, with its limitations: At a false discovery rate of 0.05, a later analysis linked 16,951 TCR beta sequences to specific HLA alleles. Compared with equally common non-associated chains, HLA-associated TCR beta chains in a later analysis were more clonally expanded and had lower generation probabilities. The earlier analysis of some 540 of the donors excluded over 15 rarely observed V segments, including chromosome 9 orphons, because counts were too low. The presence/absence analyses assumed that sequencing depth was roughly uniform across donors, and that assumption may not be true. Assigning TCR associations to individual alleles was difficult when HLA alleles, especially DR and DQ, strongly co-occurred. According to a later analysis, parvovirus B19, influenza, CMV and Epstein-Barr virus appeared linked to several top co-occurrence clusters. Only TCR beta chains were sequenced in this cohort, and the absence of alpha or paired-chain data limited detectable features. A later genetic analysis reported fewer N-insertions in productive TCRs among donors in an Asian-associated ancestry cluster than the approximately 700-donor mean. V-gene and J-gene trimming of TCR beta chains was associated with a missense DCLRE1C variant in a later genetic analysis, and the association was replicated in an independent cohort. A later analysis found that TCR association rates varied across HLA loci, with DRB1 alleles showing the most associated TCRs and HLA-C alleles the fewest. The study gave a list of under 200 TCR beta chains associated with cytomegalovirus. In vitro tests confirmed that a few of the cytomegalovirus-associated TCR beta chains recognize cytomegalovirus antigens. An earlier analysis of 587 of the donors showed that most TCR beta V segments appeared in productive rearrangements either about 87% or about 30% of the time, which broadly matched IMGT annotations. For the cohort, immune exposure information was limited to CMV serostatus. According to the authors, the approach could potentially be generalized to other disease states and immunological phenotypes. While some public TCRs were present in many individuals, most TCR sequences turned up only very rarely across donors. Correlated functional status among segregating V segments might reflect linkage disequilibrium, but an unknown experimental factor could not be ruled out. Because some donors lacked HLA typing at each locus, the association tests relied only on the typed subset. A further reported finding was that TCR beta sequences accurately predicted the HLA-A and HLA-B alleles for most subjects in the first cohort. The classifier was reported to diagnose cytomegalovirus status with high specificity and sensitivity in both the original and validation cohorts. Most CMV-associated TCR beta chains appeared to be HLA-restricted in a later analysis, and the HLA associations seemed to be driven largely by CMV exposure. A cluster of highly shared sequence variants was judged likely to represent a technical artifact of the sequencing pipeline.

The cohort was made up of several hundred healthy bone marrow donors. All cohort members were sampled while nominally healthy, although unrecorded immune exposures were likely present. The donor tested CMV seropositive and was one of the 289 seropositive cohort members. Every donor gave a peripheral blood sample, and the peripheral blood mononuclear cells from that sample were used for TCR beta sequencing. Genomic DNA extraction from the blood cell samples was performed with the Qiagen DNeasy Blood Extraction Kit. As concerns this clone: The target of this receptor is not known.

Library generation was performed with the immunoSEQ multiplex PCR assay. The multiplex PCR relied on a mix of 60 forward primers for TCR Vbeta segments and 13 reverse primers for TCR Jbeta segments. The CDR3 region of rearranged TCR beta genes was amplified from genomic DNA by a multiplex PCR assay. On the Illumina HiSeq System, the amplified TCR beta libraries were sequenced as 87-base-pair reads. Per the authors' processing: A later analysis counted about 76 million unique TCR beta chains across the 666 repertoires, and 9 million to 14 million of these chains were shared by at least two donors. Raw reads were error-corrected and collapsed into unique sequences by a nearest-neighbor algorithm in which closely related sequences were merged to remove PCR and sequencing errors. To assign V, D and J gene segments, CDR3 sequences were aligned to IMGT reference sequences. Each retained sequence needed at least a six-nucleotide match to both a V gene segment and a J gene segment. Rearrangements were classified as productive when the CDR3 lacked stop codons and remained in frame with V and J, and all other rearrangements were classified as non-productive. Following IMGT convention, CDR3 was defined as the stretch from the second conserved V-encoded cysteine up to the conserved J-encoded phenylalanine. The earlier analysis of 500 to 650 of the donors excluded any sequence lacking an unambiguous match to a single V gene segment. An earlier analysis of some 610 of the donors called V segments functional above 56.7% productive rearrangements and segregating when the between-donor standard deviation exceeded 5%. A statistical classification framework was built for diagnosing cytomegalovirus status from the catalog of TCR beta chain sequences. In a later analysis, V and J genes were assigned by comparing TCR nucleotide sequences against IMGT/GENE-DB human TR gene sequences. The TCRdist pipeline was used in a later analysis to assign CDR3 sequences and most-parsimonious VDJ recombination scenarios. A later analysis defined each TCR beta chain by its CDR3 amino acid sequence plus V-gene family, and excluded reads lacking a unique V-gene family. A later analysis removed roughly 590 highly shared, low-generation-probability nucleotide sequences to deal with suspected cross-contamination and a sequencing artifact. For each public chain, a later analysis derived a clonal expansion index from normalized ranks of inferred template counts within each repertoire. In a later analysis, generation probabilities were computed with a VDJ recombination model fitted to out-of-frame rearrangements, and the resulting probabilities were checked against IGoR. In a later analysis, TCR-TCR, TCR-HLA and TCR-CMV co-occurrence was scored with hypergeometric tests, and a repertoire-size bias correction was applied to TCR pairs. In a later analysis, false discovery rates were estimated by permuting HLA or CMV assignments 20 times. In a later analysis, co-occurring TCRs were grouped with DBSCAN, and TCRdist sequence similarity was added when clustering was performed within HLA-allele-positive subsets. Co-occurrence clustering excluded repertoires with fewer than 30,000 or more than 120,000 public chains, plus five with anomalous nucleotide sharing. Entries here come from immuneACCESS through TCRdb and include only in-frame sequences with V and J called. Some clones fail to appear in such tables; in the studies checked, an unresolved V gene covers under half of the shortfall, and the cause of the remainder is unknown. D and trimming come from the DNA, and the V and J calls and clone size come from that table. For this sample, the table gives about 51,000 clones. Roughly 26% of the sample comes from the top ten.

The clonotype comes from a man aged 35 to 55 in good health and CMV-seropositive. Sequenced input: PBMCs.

The DNA sequence reads TGTGCCAGCAGCTTATTCGCCGGTACGAACACCGGGGAGCTGTTTTTT. It specifies CASSLFAGTNTGELFF. The chain is assembled from TRBV7-3 and TRBJ2-2, with the identity of the D gene unclear. The germline V gene gives CDR1 as SGHTA and CDR2 as FQGTGA. V lost 2 bases and J lost 0 bases; the stretch between them is 10 bases long. Inclusive of the bounding cysteine and phenylalanine, the CDR3 is 16 residues long. The read is trimmed to its CDR3 DNA, 48 bases read in frame from base 1.